The 29 T cell receptor beta chains below were found in one sample sequenced in a study of cytomegalovirus exposure and HLA in healthy donors. With 60 Vbeta and 13 Jbeta primers, the PCR was carried out. Data came from immunoSEQ multiplex PCR; TCRdb stores just in-frame clones and leaves some out. The sample comprises over 150,000 clones, roughly four fifths of which are singletons, and around 3% rests with the top ten. Sequencing was done on a sample of PBMCs. Receptors were obtained from a woman between 50 and 59 years old in good health and CMV-seropositive.

This clone is a singleton in its sample. This rearrangement joins TRBV7-3 to TRBJ2-5, with 8 bases that match TRBD2. Losses at the gene ends were 4 bases for V and 4 bases for J; bases not matched to a gene: 8. The CDR3 contains 15 residues. Germline V gives CDR1 SGHTA, CDR2 FQGTGA. CDR3 sequence reads: CASSSTGTRGETQYF. DNA of the CDR3: TGTGCCAGCAGCTCGACCGGGACTAGAGGAGAGACCCAGTACTTC.

The CDR3 sequence: CATGLAGSYEQYF. The CDR3 bases are TGTGCCACGGGACTAGCGGGCTCCTACGAGCAGTACTTC. The chain recombines TRBV15 with TRBJ2-7; 12 bases agree with TRBD2. The junction had 0 bases not matched to a gene; V was cut back by 9 bases and J by 0 bases. Per the germline V gene, CDR1 is LNHNV and CDR2 is YYDKDF (reference sequence). This CDR3 has 13 residues.

This clone showed up just a few times. This chain connects TRBV10-1 to TRBJ2-5; D possibly corresponds to TRBD2 (5 bases). V dropped 3 bases and J dropped 1 base, with 18 bases sitting between them. The CDR3 covers 17 residues. Germline-derived CDR1 and CDR2 are WNHNN and SYGVQD (reference sequence). DNA of the CDR3: TGCGCCAGCAGTGACGGCGACGGGGAAGGAGGCCAAGAGACCCAGTACTTC. It codes for CASSDGDGEGGQETQYF.

This chain uses TRBV7-2 with TRBJ2-1; 7 bases map to TRBD1. The CDR3 runs 14 residues. Germline values: CDR1 SGHTA, CDR2 FQGNSA. J gave up 6 bases and V 5 bases, and 7 bases lay outside the gene matches. The CDR3 DNA is TGTGCCAGCAGCGACGGACAGGTCGCCAATGAGCAGTTCTTC. Protein sequence: CASSDGQVANEQFF.

The CDR3 region has the DNA TGTGCCTGGAGCGAGAGCTCCTACAATGAGCAGTTCTTC. Translation gives CAWSESSYNEQFF. The chain combines TRBV30 with TRBJ2-1; D remains ambiguous. There are 13 residues in the CDR3. V lost 3 bases to trimming and J lost 0 bases, with 6 bases between them. The germline V gene has CDR1 GTSNPN and CDR2 SVGIG (reference sequence).

V usage is TRBV5-1 and J usage is TRBJ2-5, with a possible D match to TRBD1 (6 bases). Trimming left V 2 bases short and J 2 bases short, with 10 bases between. CDR1 SGHRS and CDR2 YFSETQ come from the germline V gene. The CDR3 is 14 amino acids. The CDR3 loop reads CASSLSGTQETQYF. DNA of the CDR3: TGCGCCAGCAGCTTATCTGGGACACAAGAGACCCAGTACTTC. The entire variable domain, with the rest obtained from reference TRBV5-1 and TRBJ2-5, is as follows: KAGVTQTPRYLIKTRGQQVTLSCSPISGHRSVSWYQQTPGQGLQFLFEYFSETQRNKGNFPGRFSGRQFSNSRSEMNVSTLELGDSALYLCASSLSGTQETQYFGPGTRLLVL.

The chain uses TRBV29-1 and TRBJ1-2; 7 nucleotides match TRBD1. The CDR3 has 12 amino acids. The ends lost 7 bases at V and 4 bases at J; junction bases unmatched: 6. Germline values: CDR1 SQVTM, CDR2 ANQGSEA. The CDR3 reads CSAGGQIYGYTF. The CDR3, as DNA: TGCAGCGCCGGGGGACAGATCTATGGCTACACCTTC.

The V and J genes are TRBV2 and TRBJ1-2, with TRBD1 matching over 11 bases. The CDR3 sequence is 14 residues long. The ends lost 8 bases at V and 8 bases at J; junction bases unmatched: 10. Germline CDR1 SNHLY, CDR2 FYNNEI. CDR3 nucleotides: TGTGCCAGCGGCGGACAGGGGGCCTCTGGAGGCTACACCTTC. It codes for CASGGQGASGGYTF. Looking up the rest from reference TRBV2 and TRBJ1-2 gives the full variable domain: EPEVTQTPSHQVTQMGQEVILRCVPISNHLYFYWYRQILGQKVEFLVSFYNNEISEKSEIFDDQFSVERPDGSNFTLKIRSTKLEDSAMYFCASGGQGASGGYTFGSGTRLTVV.

This clone is medium-sized by share. The chain combines TRBV6-6 with TRBJ1-2; TRBD1 matches at 9 bases. Germline V gives CDR1 MNHNY, CDR2 SVGAGI (reference sequence). This CDR3 region has 13 residues. V trimming: 4 bases; J trimming: 5 bases; junction bases outside the gene matches: 2. The CDR3 bases are TGTGCCAGCAGTTTAGACAGGGGGTATGGCTACACCTTC. It yields the protein CASSLDRGYGYTF.

The rearrangement uses TRBV19 and TRBJ2-7, with 9 bases fitting TRBD1. In germline, CDR1 is LNHDA, CDR2 SQIVND (reference sequence). With 7 bases clipped from V and 4 bases from J, the junction kept 8 bases outside the gene matches. The CDR3 has 14 residues. CDR3 sequence reads: CASTVGQGPYEQYF. CDR3 in DNA: TGTGCCAGTACCGTAGGACAGGGGCCGTACGAGCAGTACTTC.

The chain carries TRBV10-3 and TRBJ1-2; TRBD1 matches at 9 bases. The CDR3 consists of 13 residues. Looked up from germline, CDR1 is ENHRY and CDR2 is SYGVKD. V trimming: 6 bases; J trimming: 8 bases; junction bases outside the gene matches: 7. The CDR3 DNA sequence: TGTGCCATCAGAGCACAGGGGGCGGAAGGCTACACCTTC. Protein: CAIRAQGAEGYTF.

The chain combines TRBV4-2 with TRBJ2-5; 10 nucleotides align to TRBD1. CDR1 is LGHNA and CDR2 is YNFKEQ in the germline V gene. Losses at the gene ends were 0 bases for V and 4 bases for J; bases not matched to a gene: 17. The CDR3 is 20 amino acids. The CDR3 spells CASSQERWTGGLEDRETQYF. The CDR3, as DNA: TGTGCCAGCAGCCAAGAACGGTGGACAGGGGGGCTTGAGGACCGAGAGACCCAGTACTTC.

The chain has TRBV2 and TRBJ2-5, with TRBD1 identical over 7 bases. Matching the DNA end better, TRBJ2-7 makes the J call doubtful. Looked up from germline, CDR1 is SNHLY and CDR2 is FYNNEI. CDR3 length equals 13 residues. The CDR3 bases are TGTGCCAGCAGTTTCGGGACAGTCTACGAGCAGTACTTC. Its protein is CASSFGTVYEQYF.

The rearrangement joins TRBV5-1 to TRBJ2-7; 10 nucleotides match TRBD1. Germline V CDR1 and CDR2: SGHRS, YFSETQ. The CDR3 sequence is 14 residues long. The junction had 2 bases not matched to a gene; V was cut back by 0 bases and J by 5 bases. CDR3 bases: TGCGCCAGCAGCTTGGTAGGGACAGGGGACGAGCAGTACTTC. Its translation: CASSLVGTGDEQYF.

The J gene is TRBJ1-2, the V gene TRBV6-1; the D gene is possibly TRBD1 (5 bases). Trimming took 7 bases from V and 7 from J, leaving 16 bases between them. The CDR3 runs 13 residues. Germline CDR1 reads MNHNS; CDR2 reads SASEGT. CDR3 in DNA: TGTGCCAGCACCTCCTCAGGGAAGGGTGGCTACACCTTC. Residues: CASTSSGKGGYTF.

The chain couples TRBV6-5 to TRBJ1-5; D not resolved. The CDR3 runs 15 residues. Germline values: CDR1 MNHEY, CDR2 SVGAGI. V lost 5 bases and J lost 2, with 13 bases in between. As DNA, the CDR3 is TGTGCCAGCAGTGTAGGCGGATTCGGCAATCAGCCCCAGCATTTT. It codes for CASSVGGFGNQPQHF.

This clone showed up just a few times. The chain uses TRBV29-1 and TRBJ2-2; D perhaps matches TRBD2 (5 bases). Trimming took 7 bases from V and 2 from J, leaving 14 bases between them. Germline assignment: CDR1 SQVTM and CDR2 ANQGSEA. The CDR3 runs to 14 residues. The CDR3 DNA reads as TGCAGCGCCGCGGGCTTAGCTAACACCGGGGAGCTGTTTTTT. This codes for CSAAGLANTGELFF.

V is TRBV4-1 and J is TRBJ1-2; D is possibly TRBD1 (5 bases). V dropped 1 base and J dropped 3 bases, with 9 bases sitting between them. The CDR3 has 14 amino acids. Germline V gene sequence: CDR1 MGHRA, CDR2 YSYEKL. DNA for the CDR3: TGCGCCAGCAGCCAAGTCCAGGGTGACTATGGCTACACCTTC. It is translated as CASSQVQGDYGYTF.

The rearrangement joins TRBV7-2 to TRBJ1-1; 7 nucleotides agree with TRBD1. Losses at the gene ends were 4 bases for V and 4 bases for J; bases not matched to a gene: 6. The germline gives CDR1 SGHTA, CDR2 FQGNSA. The CDR3 spans 14 residues. CDR3 sequence (DNA): TGTGCCAGCAGCTCCCAGGGGGTCGGCACTGAAGCTTTCTTT. Translated, it gives CASSSQGVGTEAFF.

The chain links TRBV25-1 to TRBJ1-1; a weak D match, TRBD1 (6 bases). CDR1 is MGHDK and CDR2 is SYGVNS in the germline V gene. V was clipped by 7 bases and J by 1 base, with 19 bases between them. The CDR3 runs 16 residues. This CDR3 reads CASKGIGGQQNTEAFF. The CDR3 bases are TGTGCCAGCAAGGGTATAGGGGGACAACAGAACACTGAAGCTTTCTTT.

The chain carries TRBV21-1 and TRBJ1-3; the table gives TRBD1 as D, unverified against the DNA. TRBV21-1 is assigned pseudogene status. This CDR3 spans 21 amino acids. The CDR3 sequence is CASSKGSPGQGEMDLGNTIYF. CDR3 DNA: TGTGCCAGCAGCAAAGGGTCCCCGGGACAGGGAGAAATGGACCTAGGAAACACCATATATTTT.

The chain uses TRBV15 and TRBJ2-6, with 9 bases aligning to TRBD1. The junction had 3 bases not matched to a gene; V was cut back by 3 bases and J by 0 bases. This CDR3 is 17 amino acids long. Germline lookup yields CDR1 LNHNV and CDR2 YYDKDF (reference sequence). This CDR3 reads CATSRGQGRSGANVLTF. The CDR3 region has the DNA TGTGCCACCAGCAGGGGACAGGGACGCTCTGGGGCCAACGTCCTGACTTTC.

The J gene is TRBJ2-7, the V gene TRBV5-5; no definite D call. V was cut by 0 bases and J by 2 bases, with 6 bases left in between. The CDR3 runs 13 residues. CDR1 and CDR2 from the germline V gene are SGHKS and YYEKEE (reference sequence). For the CDR3, the DNA is TGTGCCAGCAGCTTGGGAGAGCCCTACGAGCAGTACTTC. Its translation is CASSLGEPYEQYF.

The V and J genes are TRBV5-1 and TRBJ1-1; 7 bases agree with TRBD1. Germline loops: CDR1 SGHRS, CDR2 YFSETQ. Germline trimming cut 2 bases from V and 1 base from J; bases unmatched to any gene: 5. The CDR3 is 15 residues long. The CDR3 DNA sequence: TGCGCCAGCAGCTTCGACAGGGTAACGAACACTGAAGCTTTCTTT. Translating gives CASSFDRVTNTEAFF. The full variable domain, completed using reference TRBV5-1 and TRBJ1-1, is KAGVTQTPRYLIKTRGQQVTLSCSPISGHRSVSWYQQTPGQGLQFLFEYFSETQRNKGNFPGRFSGRQFSNSRSEMNVSTLELGDSALYLCASSFDRVTNTEAFFGQGTRLTVV.

The chain is built from TRBV2 and TRBJ2-5, with TRBD1 as a possible D gene (6 bases). CDR3 length: 16 residues. From germline, CDR1 is SNHLY and CDR2 FYNNEI. The germline V and J ends were trimmed by 8 bases and 0 bases, with 19 bases remaining between them. This CDR3 reads CASVLQQGSYQETQYF. The CDR3, as DNA: TGTGCCAGCGTATTACAACAGGGCTCGTACCAAGAGACCCAGTACTTC.

The chain links TRBV10-1 to TRBJ2-2, with 8 nucleotides matching TRBD2. The CDR3 covers 16 residues. The junction had 8 bases not matched to a gene; V was cut back by 6 bases and J by 2 bases. Germline CDR1 is WNHNN and CDR2 is SYGVQD (reference sequence). This CDR3 is CASSEAIAGNTGELFF. In DNA form, the CDR3 reads TGCGCCAGCAGCGAGGCCATAGCGGGAAACACCGGGGAGCTGTTTTTT.

The chain is built from TRBV21-1 and TRBJ1-1. TRBV21-1 constitutes a pseudogene. The CDR3 is 15 residues long. In DNA form, the CDR3 reads TGTGCCAGCAGCAATGAGCGATGTATCAACACTGAAGCTTTCTTT. It specifies CASSNERCINTEAFF.

This clone has a handful of counts. The genes are TRBV2 and TRBJ1-5; 8 nucleotides match TRBD1. Germline-derived CDR1 and CDR2 are SNHLY and FYNNEI. CDR3 size: 13 residues. The V gene end was trimmed by 6 bases and the J gene end by 7 bases; junction bases not matched to a gene: 5. The CDR3 reads CASSAGQAQPQHF. The CDR3 DNA reads TGTGCCAGCAGCGCGGGACAGGCCCAGCCCCAGCATTTT. Full variable domain (outside the CDR3, taken from reference TRBV2 and TRBJ1-5): EPEVTQTPSHQVTQMGQEVILRCVPISNHLYFYWYRQILGQKVEFLVSFYNNEISEKSEIFDDQFSVERPDGSNFTLKIRSTKLEDSAMYFCASSAGQAQPQHFGDGTRLSIL.

In DNA, the CDR3 is TGTGCCAGCAGTTACTTGACAGCCGCTGAAGCTTTCTTT. Amino acid sequence: CASSYLTAAEAFF. The chain recombines TRBV6-5 with TRBJ1-1; D perhaps matches TRBD1 (5 bases). Trimming took off 1 base at V and 6 bases at J, with 9 bases between the two ends. The germline V gene encodes CDR1 MNHEY and CDR2 SVGAGI. The CDR3 totals 13 residues.